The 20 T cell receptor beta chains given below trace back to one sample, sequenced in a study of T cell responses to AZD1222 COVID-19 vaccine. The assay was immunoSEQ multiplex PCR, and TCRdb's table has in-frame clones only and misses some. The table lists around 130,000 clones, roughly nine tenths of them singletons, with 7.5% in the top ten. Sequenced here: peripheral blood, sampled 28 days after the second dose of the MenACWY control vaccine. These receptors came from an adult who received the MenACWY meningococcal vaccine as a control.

The CDR3 DNA reads TGTGCCAGCAGTTTAACAGTCGAGCAGTACTTC. Its protein is CASSLTVEQYF. This chain connects TRBV28 to TRBJ2-7; D uncertain. This CDR3 is built from 11 residues. Germline V gene data show CDR1 as MDHEN and CDR2 as SYDVKM. V lost 2 bases and J lost 6, with 5 bases in between.

In DNA form, the CDR3 reads TGTGCCAGCAGTGCGTCTCCTGGTTCACCCCTCCACTTT. The encoded protein is CASSASPGSPLHF. The genes are TRBV6-4 and TRBJ1-6; D is ambiguous. Germline loops: CDR1 MRHNA, CDR2 SNTAGT. The CDR3 covers 13 residues. Trimming took off 4 bases at V and 9 bases at J, with 10 bases between the two ends.

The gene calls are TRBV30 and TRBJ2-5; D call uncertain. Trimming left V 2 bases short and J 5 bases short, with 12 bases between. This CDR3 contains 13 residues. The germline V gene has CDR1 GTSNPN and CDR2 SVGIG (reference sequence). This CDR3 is CAWSSTLGETQYF. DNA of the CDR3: TGTGCCTGGAGTTCTACCCTGGGGGAGACCCAGTACTTC.

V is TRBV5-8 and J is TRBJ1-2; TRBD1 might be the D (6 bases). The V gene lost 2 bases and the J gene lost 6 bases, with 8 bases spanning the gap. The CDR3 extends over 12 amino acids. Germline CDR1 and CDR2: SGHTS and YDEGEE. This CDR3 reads CASSLQGHGYTF. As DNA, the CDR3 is TGTGCCAGCAGCTTACAGGGTCATGGCTACACCTTC.

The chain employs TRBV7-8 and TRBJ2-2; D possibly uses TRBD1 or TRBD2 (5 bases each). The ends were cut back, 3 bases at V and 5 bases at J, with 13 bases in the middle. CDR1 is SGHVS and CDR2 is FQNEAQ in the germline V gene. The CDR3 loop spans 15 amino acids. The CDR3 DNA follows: TGTGCCAGCAGCTTGGGGGAAGTTCGGACCGGGGAGCTGTTTTTT. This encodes CASSLGEVRTGELFF.

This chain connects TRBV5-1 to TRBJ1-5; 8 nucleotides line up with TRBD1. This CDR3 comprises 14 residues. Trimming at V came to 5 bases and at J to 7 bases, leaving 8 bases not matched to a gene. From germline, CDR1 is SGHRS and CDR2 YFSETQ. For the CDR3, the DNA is TGCGCCAGCAGTCTACAGGGGGAAAGGCAGCCCCAGCATTTT. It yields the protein CASSLQGERQPQHF.

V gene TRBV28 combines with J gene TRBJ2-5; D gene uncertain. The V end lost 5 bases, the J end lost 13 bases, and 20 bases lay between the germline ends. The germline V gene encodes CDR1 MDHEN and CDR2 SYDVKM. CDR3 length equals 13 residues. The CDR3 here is CASSPPRAPSGYF. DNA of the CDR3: TGTGCCAGCAGTCCCCCTAGGGCGCCATCTGGGTACTTC.

The CDR3 sequence: CASSDLDGNQPQHF. The CDR3 nucleotides read TGTGCCAGCAGTGATCTCGATGGGAATCAGCCCCAGCATTTT. The V and J genes are TRBV25-1 and TRBJ1-5; D is undetermined. V shed 3 bases and J shed 4 bases, with 10 bases lying between them. Germline V gene sequence: CDR1 MGHDK, CDR2 SYGVNS. The CDR3 loop spans 14 amino acids.

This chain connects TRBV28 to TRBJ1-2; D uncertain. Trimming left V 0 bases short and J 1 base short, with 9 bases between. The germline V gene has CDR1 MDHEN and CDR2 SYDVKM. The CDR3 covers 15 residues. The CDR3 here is CASSLWSGINYGYTF. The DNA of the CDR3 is TGTGCCAGCAGTTTATGGTCGGGGATTAACTATGGCTACACCTTC.

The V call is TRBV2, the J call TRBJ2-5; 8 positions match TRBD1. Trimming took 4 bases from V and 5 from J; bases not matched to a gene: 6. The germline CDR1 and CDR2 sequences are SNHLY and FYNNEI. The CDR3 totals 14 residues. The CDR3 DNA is TGTGCCAGCAGTGTCGGTGGACAGGGTGAGACCCAGTACTTC. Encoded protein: CASSVGGQGETQYF.

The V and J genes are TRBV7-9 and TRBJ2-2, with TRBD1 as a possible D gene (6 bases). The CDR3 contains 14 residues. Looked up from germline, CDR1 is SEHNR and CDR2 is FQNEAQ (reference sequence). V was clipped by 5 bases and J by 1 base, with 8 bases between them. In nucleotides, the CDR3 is TGTGCCAGCAGCGTGGGACAGAACACCGGGGAGCTGTTTTTT. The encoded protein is CASSVGQNTGELFF.

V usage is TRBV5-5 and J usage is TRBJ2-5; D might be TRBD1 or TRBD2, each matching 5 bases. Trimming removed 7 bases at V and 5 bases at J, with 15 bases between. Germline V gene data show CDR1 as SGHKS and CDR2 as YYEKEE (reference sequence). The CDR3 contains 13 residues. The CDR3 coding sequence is TGTGCCAGCGGTCTGTGGGGGACGGAGACCCAGTACTTC. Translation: CASGLWGTETQYF.

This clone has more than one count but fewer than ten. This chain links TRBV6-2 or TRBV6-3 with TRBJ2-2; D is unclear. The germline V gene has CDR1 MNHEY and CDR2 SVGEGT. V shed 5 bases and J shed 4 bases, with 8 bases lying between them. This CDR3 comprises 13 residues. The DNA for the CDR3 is TGTGCCAGCAGTCCCTATGGCACCGGGGAGCTGTTTTTT. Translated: CASSPYGTGELFF.

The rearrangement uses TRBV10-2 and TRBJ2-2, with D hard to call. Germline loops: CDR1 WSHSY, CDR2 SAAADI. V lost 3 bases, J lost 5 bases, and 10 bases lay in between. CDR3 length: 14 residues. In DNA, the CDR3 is TGCGCCAGCAGTGAATCGAGGAGAACCGGGGAGCTGTTTTTT. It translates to CASSESRRTGELFF.

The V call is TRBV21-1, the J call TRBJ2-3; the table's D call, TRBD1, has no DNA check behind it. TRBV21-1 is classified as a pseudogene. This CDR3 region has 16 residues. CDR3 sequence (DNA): TGTGCCACCCCTGAGAGAGACAGGGCCCACACAGATACGCAGTATTTT. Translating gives CATPERDRAHTDTQYF.

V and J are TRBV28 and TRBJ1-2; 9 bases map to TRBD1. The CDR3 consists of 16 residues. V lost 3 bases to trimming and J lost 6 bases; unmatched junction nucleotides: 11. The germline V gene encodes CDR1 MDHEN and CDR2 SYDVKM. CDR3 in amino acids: CASSLFGTGWGNGYTF. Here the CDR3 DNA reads TGTGCCAGCAGTTTGTTCGGGACAGGGTGGGGCAATGGCTACACCTTC.

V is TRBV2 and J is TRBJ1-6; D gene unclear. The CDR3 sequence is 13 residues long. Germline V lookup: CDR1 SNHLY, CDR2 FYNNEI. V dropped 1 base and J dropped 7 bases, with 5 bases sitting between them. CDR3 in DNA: TGTGCCAGCAGTGAAGGGTCGAATTCACCCCTCCACTTT. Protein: CASSEGSNSPLHF.

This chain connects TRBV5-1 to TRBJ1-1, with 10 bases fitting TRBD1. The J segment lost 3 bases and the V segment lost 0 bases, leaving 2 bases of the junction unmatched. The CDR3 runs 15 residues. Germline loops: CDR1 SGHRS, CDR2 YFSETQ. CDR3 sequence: CASSLEGQGYTEAFF. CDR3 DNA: TGCGCCAGCAGCTTGGAGGGACAGGGGTACACTGAAGCTTTCTTT.

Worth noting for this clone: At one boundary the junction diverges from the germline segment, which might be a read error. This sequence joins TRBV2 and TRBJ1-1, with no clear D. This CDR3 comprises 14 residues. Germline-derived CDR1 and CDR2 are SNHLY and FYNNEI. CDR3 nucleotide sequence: TGTGCCAGCAGTCAAGCGACACCGAACACTGAAGCTTTCTTT. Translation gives CASSQATPNTEAFF. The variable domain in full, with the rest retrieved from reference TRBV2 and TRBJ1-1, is EPEVTQTPSHQVTQMGQEVILRCVPISNHLYFYWYRQILGQKVEFLVSFYNNEISEKSEIFDDQFSVERPDGSNFTLKIRSTKLEDSAMYFCASSQATPNTEAFFGQGTRLTVV.

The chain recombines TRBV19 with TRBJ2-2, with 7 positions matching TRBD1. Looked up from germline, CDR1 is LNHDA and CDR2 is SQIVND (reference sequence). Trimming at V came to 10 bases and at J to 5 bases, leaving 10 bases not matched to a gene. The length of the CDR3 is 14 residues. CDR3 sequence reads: CATWDSSSTGELFF. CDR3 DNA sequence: TGTGCCACCTGGGACAGCTCGAGTACCGGGGAGCTGTTTTTT.